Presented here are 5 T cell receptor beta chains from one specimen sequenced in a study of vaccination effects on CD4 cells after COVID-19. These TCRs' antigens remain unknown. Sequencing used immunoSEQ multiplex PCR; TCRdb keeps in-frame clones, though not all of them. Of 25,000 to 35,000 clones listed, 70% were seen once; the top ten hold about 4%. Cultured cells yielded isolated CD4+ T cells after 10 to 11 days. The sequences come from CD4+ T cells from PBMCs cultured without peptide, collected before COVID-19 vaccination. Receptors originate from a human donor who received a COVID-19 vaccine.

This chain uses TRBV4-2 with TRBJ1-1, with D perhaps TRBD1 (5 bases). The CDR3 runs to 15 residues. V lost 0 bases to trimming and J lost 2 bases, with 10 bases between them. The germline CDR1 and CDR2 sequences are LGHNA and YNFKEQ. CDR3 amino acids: CASSQDNRPNTEAFF. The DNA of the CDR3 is TGTGCCAGCAGCCAAGATAACAGGCCCAACACTGAAGCTTTCTTT.

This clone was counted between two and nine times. CDR3 in amino acids: CATSDDGEQGKQYF. For the CDR3, the DNA is TGTGCCACCAGTGATGACGGTGAACAGGGGAAGCAGTACTTC. The V call is TRBV24-1, the J call TRBJ2-7; 7 bases are shared with TRBD1. This CDR3 contains 14 residues. The J segment lost 8 bases and the V segment lost 3 bases, leaving 9 bases of the junction unmatched. Germline CDR1 and CDR2: KGHDR and SFDVKD.

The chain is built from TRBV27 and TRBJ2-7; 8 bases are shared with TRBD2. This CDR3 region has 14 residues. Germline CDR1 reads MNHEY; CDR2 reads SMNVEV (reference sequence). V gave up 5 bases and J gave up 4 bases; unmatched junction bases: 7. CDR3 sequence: CASSRRSGRYEQYF. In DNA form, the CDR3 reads TGTGCCAGCAGTCGCCGCAGCGGGAGATACGAGCAGTACTTC.

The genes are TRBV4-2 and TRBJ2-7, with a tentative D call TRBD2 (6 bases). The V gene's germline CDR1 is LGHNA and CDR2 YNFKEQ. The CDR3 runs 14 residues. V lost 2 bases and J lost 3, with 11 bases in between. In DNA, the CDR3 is TGTGCCAGCAGCCAAAGTAGCGGATACTACGAGCAGTACTTC. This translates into CASSQSSGYYEQYF.

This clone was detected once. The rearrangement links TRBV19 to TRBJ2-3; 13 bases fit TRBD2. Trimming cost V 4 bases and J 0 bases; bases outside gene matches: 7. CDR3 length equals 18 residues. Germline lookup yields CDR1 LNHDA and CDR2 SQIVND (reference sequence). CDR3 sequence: CASSTGLAGPTSTDTQYF. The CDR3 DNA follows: TGTGCCAGTAGTACGGGACTAGCGGGGCCTACTAGCACAGATACGCAGTATTTT.